This entry lists 11 T cell receptor beta chains sequenced from one sample in a study of T-cell reconstitution after alpha-beta-depleted transplantation in children. Library preparation (for TCRbeta) was performed with unique molecular identifiers. TCRdb called the PCR reads again in MiXCR, with one record for every CDR3 protein. The profile covers about 980,000 distinct CDR3 sequences, with 25% to 30% appearing a single time and over 25% taken by the ten largest. The specimen was PBMCs, mostly from graft donor cells, collected 360 days after TCRalphabeta/CD19-depleted stem cell transplant. Receptor source: a boy younger than two who had a stem cell transplant for SCID, so the T cells may come from the graft donor.

This chain uses TRBV11-2 with TRBJ2-1, with D possibly TRBD1 on 6 matching bases. Germline V gene sequence: CDR1 SGHAT, CDR2 FQNNGV. CDR3 length equals 17 residues. V lost 4 bases and J lost 9, with 25 bases in between. CDR3 in amino acids: CASSSSWARDTPSEQFF. The DNA for the CDR3 is TGTGCCAGCAGCTCAAGTTGGGCCCGGGACACCCCCAGTGAGCAGTTCTTC. Full variable domain (missing parts from reference TRBV11-2 and TRBJ2-1): EAGVAQSPRYKIIEKRQSVAFWCNPISGHATLYWYQQILGQGPKLLIQFQNNGVVDDSQLPKDRFSAERLKGVDSTLKIQPAKLEDSAVYLCASSSSWARDTPSEQFFGPGTRLTVL.

This clonotype was detected ten times or more. The CDR3 loop reads CASSLGSITDTQYF. DNA of the CDR3: TGCGCCAGCAGCTTGGGGTCGATCACAGATACGCAGTATTTT. This sequence joins TRBV5-1 and TRBJ2-3; D is unresolved. The CDR3 sequence is 14 residues long. V lost 0 bases and J 2 bases, leaving 7 bases between the germline ends. Germline CDR1 SGHRS, CDR2 YFSETQ.

The J gene is TRBJ2-7, the V gene TRBV9; 10 bases match TRBD1. In germline, CDR1 is SGDLS, CDR2 YYNGEE. This CDR3 region has 17 residues. V was clipped by 3 bases and J by 0 bases; unmatched bases: 9. The CDR3 reads CASSAGDRGSSSYEQYF. The CDR3 coding sequence is TGTGCCAGCAGCGCTGGGGACAGGGGCTCCAGCTCCTACGAGCAGTACTTC.

This clonotype appeared once. V usage is TRBV20-1 and J usage is TRBJ2-1; D tentatively fits TRBD1 or TRBD2 (5 bases each). The CDR3 runs 15 residues. Trimming stripped 6 bases from V and 3 bases from J, with 18 bases between. The germline gives CDR1 DFQATT, CDR2 SNEGSKA (reference sequence). The DNA for the CDR3 is TGCAGTGCCCCGACGATTGCGAGGGGCTACAATGAGCAGTTCTTC. This encodes CSAPTIARGYNEQFF.

This sequence joins TRBV5-1 and TRBJ2-7, with D possibly matching TRBD2 (5 bases). V gave up 2 bases and J gave up 6 bases, with 18 bases separating them. Germline V CDR1 and CDR2: SGHRS, YFSETQ. This CDR3 contains 15 residues. CDR3 coding DNA: TGCGCCAGCAGCTTCAGAGGGAGCACACCCGGCGAGCAGTACTTC. Its protein product is CASSFRGSTPGEQYF.

This clonotype was observed a few times. The J gene is TRBJ1-2, the V gene TRBV28; 8 nucleotides match TRBD1. The CDR3 totals 16 residues. In germline, CDR1 is MDHEN, CDR2 SYDVKM. Germline trimming cut 3 bases from V and 2 bases from J; bases unmatched to any gene: 8. The CDR3 is CASSFSARTGNYGYTF. The CDR3 DNA reads as TGTGCCAGCAGTTTCTCAGCGAGGACAGGGAACTATGGCTACACCTTC.

The rearrangement joins TRBV5-1 to TRBJ1-2; D call uncertain. CDR1 is SGHRS, CDR2 YFSETQ, per germline. This CDR3 region has 14 residues. Trimming stripped 2 bases from V and 4 bases from J, with 12 bases between. The CDR3 loop reads CASSLRPEGYGYTF. In DNA form, the CDR3 reads TGCGCCAGCAGCTTAAGACCGGAGGGCTATGGCTACACCTTC.

There are a few counts of this clonotype. V is TRBV4-2 and J is TRBJ2-7; D uncertain. Trimming stripped 0 bases from V and 6 bases from J, with 12 bases between. Germline values: CDR1 LGHNA, CDR2 YNFKEQ. The length of the CDR3 is 14 residues. The chain's CDR3 is CASSQDTGSGEQYF. CDR3 sequence (DNA): TGTGCCAGCAGCCAAGATACGGGCTCTGGCGAGCAGTACTTC.

J is TRBJ2-7 and V is TRBV5-1, with D possibly TRBD2 on 5 matching bases. V lost 0 bases, J lost 1 base, and 17 bases lay in between. The germline CDR1 and CDR2 sequences are SGHRS and YFSETQ. This CDR3 has 17 amino acids. The CDR3 DNA sequence: TGCGCCAGCAGCTTGGGAGGGAATAATATTTGGTCCTACGAGCAGTACTTC. Translation: CASSLGGNNIWSYEQYF. The whole variable domain, filled in from reference TRBV5-1 and TRBJ2-7, reads KAGVTQTPRYLIKTRGQQVTLSCSPISGHRSVSWYQQTPGQGLQFLFEYFSETQRNKGNFPGRFSGRQFSNSRSEMNVSTLELGDSALYLCASSLGGNNIWSYEQYFGPGTRLTVT.

The chain is built from TRBV20-1 and TRBJ2-5; TRBD2 agrees at 10 bases. With 6 bases clipped from V and 2 bases from J, the junction kept 12 bases outside the gene matches. CDR1 and CDR2 (germline): DFQATT, SNEGSKA (reference sequence). This CDR3 is built from 16 residues. CDR3 in DNA: TGCAGTGCCAACGGGGCTAGCGGGGGCCCACAAGAGACCCAGTACTTC. It is translated as CSANGASGGPQETQYF.

The table lists this clonotype with a count of one. The V call is TRBV7-6, the J call TRBJ2-5; 11 bases map to TRBD2. CDR3 length: 16 amino acids. The V segment lost 4 bases and the J segment 4 bases; nucleotides outside the gene matches: 8. Germline CDR1 and CDR2: SGHVS and FNYEAQ. Here the CDR3 DNA reads TGTGCCAGCAGCTCGCAACTAGCGGGGGTACCAGAGACCCAGTACTTC. This sequence encodes CASSSQLAGVPETQYF.